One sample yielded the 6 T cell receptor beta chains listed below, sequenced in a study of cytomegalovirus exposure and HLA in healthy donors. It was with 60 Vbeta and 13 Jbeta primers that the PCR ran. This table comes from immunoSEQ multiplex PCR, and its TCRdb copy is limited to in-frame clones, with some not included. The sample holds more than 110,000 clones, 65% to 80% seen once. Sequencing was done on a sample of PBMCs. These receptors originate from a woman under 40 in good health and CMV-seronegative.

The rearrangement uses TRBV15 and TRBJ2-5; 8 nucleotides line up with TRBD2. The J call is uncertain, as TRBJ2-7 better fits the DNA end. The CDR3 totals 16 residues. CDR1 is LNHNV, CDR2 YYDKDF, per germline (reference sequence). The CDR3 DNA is TGTGCCACCAGCAGAGATCCCGCGGGAGGCTCCTACGAGCAGTACTTC. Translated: CATSRDPAGGSYEQYF.

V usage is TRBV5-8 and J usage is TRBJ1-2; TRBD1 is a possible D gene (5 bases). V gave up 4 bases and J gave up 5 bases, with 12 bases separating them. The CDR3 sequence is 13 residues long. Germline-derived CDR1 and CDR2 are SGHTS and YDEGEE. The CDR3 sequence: CASSGQGIYGYTF. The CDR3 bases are TGTGCCAGCAGCGGTCAGGGCATATATGGCTACACCTTC.

The CDR3 DNA sequence: TGTGCCAGCAGCTTCGGGGGTGACACTGAAGCTTTCTTT. Protein: CASSFGGDTEAFF. J is TRBJ1-1 and V is TRBV7-3, with a possible D match to TRBD1 (5 bases). Germline V gene lookup returns CDR1 SGHTA and CDR2 FQGTGA. This CDR3 is built from 13 residues. V was clipped by 3 bases and J by 3 bases, with 8 bases between them.

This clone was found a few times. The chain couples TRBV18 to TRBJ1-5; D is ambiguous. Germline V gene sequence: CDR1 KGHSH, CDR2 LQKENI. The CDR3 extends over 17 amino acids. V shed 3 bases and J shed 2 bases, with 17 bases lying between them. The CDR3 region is CASSPPGELAGNQPQHF. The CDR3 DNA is TGTGCCAGCTCACCGCCGGGAGAACTGGCAGGCAATCAGCCCCAGCATTTT.

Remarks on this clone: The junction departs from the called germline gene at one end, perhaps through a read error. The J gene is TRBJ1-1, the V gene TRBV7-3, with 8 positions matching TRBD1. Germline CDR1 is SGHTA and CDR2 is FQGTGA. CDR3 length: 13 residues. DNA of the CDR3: TGTGCCAGCAGCGCCGGACAGGGCGCGAGTGGGGTCTTT. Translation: CASSAGQGASGVF. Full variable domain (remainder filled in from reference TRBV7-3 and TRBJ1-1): GAGVSQTPSNKVTEKGKYVELRCDPISGHTALYWYRQSLGQGPEFLIYFQGTGAADDSGLPNDRFFAVRPEGSVSTLKIQRTERGDSAVYLCASSAGQGASGVFGQGTRLTVV.

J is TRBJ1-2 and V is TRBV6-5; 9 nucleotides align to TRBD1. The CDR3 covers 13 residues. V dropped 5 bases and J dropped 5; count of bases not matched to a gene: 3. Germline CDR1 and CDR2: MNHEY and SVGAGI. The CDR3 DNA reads TGTGCCAGCAGTGGAGACAGGGGGTATGGCTACACCTTC. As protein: CASSGDRGYGYTF.